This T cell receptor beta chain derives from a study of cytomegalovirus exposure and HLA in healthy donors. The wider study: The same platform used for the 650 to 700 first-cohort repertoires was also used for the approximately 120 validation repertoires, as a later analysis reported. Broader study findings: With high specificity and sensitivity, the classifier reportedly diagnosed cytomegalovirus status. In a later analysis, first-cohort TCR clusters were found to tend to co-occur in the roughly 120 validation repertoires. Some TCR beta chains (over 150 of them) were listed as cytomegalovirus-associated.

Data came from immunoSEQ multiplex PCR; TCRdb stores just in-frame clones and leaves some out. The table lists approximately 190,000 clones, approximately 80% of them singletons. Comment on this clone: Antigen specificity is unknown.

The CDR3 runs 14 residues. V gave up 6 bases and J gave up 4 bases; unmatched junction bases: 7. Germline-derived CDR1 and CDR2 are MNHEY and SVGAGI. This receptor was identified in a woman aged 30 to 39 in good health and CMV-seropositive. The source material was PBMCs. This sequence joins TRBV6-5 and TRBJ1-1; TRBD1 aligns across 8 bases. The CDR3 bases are TGTGCCAGCAGGGGGACAGGAGTAGGCACTGAAGCTTTCTTT. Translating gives CASRGTGVGTEAFF.